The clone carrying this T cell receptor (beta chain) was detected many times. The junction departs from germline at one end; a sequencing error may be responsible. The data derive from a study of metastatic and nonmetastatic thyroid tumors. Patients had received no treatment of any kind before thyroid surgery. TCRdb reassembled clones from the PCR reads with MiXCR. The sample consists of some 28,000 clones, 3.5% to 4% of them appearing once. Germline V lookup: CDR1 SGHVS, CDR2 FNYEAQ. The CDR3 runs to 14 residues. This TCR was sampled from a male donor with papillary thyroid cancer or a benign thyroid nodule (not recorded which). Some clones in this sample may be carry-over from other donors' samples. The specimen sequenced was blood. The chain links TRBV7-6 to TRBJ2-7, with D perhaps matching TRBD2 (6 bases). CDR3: CVSSLEEGSYEQYF. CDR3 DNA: TGTGTCAGCAGCTTAGAGGAGGGCTCCTACGAGCAGTACTTC.